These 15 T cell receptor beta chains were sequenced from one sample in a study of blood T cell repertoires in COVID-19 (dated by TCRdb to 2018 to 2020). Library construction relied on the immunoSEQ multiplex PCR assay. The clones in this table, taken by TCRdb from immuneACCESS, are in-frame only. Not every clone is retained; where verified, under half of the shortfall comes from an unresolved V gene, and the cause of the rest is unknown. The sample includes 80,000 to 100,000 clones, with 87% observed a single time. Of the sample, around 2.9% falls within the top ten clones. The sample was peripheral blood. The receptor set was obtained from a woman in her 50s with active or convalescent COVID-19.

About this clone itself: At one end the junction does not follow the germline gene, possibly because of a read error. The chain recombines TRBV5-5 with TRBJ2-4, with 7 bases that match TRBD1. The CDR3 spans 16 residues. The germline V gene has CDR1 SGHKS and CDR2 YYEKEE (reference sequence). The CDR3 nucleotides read TGTGCCAGCAGGTTGGGACAGATTCTAGCCAAAAACATTCAGTACTTC. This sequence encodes CASRLGQILAKNIQYF.

Here the CDR3 DNA reads TGTGCCAGCAGTTACGGGTGGAACACTGAAGCTTTCTTT. Protein: CASSYGWNTEAFF. V is TRBV12-3 or TRBV12-4 and J is TRBJ1-1, with D unresolved. V lost 4 bases and J 1 base, leaving 7 bases between the germline ends. This CDR3 is 13 amino acids long.

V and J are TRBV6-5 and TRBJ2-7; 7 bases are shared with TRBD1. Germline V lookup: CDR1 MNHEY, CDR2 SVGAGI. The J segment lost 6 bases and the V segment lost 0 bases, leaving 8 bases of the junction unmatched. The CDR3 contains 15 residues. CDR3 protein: CASSYSRSGGSEQYF. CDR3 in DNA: TGTGCCAGCAGTTACTCAAGGTCAGGGGGTTCCGAGCAGTACTTC.

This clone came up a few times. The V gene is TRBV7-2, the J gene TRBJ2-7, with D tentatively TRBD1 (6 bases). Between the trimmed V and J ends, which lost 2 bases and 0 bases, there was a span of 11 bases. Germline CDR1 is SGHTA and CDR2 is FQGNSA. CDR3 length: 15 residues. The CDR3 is CASSLMVGASYEQYF. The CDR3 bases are TGTGCCAGCAGCTTAATGGTGGGGGCCTCCTACGAGCAGTACTTC.

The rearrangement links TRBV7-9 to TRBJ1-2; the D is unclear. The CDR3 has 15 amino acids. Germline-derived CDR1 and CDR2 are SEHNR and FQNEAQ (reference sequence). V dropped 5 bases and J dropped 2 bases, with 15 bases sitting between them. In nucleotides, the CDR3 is TGTGCCAGCAGCGGACGGTTGGCGGGCAACTATGGCTACACCTTC. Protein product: CASSGRLAGNYGYTF.

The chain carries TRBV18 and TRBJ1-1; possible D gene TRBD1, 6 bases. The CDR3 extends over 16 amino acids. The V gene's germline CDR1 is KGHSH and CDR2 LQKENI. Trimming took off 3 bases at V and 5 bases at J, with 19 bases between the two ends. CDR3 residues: CASSPYYQGTRTEAFF. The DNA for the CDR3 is TGTGCCAGCTCACCGTATTACCAGGGGACGCGGACTGAAGCTTTCTTT.

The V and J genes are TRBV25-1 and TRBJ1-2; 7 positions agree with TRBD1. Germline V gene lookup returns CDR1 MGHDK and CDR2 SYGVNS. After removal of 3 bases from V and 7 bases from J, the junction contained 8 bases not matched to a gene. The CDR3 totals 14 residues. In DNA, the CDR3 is TGTGCCAGCAGTGAGGGACAGCTTTTACCTGGCTACACCTTC. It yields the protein CASSEGQLLPGYTF.

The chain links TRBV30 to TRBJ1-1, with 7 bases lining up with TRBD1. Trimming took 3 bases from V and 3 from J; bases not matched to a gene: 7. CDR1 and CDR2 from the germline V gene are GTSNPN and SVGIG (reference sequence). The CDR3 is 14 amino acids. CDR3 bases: TGTGCCTGGAGCCCGACAGGGTGGGACACTGAAGCTTTCTTT. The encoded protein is CAWSPTGWDTEAFF.

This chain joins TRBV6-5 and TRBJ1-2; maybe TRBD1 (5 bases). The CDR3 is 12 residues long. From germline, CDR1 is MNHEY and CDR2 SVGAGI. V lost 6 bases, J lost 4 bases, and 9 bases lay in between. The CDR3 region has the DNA TGTGCCAGCAGCCGGGACTCCTATGGCTACACCTTC. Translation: CASSRDSYGYTF.

DNA of the CDR3: TGTGCCAGCAGCCTATGGGGGGTGAGCAATCAGCCCCAGCATTTT. Encoded protein: CASSLWGVSNQPQHF. This chain connects TRBV27 to TRBJ1-5; the D gene is possibly TRBD1 (5 bases). The CDR3 is made up of 15 amino acids. Trimming pared 6 bases from V and 1 base from J, leaving 13 bases between. CDR1 is MNHEY and CDR2 is SMNVEV in the germline V gene (reference sequence).

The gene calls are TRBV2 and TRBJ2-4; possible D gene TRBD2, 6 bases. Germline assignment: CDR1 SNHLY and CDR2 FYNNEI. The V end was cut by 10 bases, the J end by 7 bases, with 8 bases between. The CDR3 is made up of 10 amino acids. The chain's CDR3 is CATGTNIQYF. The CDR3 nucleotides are TGTGCCACCGGGACTAACATTCAGTACTTC.

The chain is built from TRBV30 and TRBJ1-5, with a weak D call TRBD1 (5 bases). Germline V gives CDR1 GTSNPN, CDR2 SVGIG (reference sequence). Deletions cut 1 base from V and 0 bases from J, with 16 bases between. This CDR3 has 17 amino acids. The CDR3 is CAWSEGRGGYSNQPQHF. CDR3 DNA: TGTGCCTGGAGTGAGGGGAGGGGAGGGTATAGCAATCAGCCCCAGCATTTT.

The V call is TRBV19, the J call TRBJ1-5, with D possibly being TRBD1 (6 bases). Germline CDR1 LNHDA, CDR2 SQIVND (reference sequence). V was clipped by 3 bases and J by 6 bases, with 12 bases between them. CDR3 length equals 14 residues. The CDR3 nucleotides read TGTGCCAGTAGTATTATCACAGGGTCTCAGCCCCAGCATTTT. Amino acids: CASSIITGSQPQHF.

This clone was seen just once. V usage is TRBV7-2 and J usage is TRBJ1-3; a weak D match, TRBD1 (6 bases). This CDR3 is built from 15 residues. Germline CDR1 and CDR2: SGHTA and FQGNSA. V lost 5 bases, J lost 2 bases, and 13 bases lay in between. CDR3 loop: CASSMDSQAGNTIYF. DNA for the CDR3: TGTGCCAGCAGCATGGACAGTCAGGCTGGAAACACCATATATTTT.

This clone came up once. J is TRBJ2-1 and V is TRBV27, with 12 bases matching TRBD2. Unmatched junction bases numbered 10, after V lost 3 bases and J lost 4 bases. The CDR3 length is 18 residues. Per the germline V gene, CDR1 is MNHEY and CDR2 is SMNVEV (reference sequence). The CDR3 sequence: CASSFSPTTSGGYNEQFF. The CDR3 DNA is TGTGCCAGCAGTTTCTCCCCTACGACTAGCGGGGGATACAATGAGCAGTTCTTC.